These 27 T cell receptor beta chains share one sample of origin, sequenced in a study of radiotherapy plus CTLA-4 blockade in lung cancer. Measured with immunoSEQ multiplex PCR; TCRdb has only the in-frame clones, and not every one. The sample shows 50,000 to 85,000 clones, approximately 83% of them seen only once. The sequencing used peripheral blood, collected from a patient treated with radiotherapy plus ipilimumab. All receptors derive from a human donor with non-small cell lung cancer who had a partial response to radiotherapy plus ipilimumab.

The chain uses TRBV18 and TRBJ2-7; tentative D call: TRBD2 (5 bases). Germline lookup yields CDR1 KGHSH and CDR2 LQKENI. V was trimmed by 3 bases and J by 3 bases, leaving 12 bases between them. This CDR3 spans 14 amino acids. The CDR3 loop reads CASSPQEGSYEQYF. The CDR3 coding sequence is TGTGCCAGCTCACCTCAAGAGGGTAGCTACGAGCAGTACTTC.

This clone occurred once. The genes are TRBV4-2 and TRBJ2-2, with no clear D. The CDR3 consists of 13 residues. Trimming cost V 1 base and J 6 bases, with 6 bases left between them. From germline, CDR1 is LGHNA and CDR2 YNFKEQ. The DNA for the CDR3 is TGTGCCAGCAGCCAAGGCTACCCCGGGGAGCTGTTTTTT. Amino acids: CASSQGYPGELFF.

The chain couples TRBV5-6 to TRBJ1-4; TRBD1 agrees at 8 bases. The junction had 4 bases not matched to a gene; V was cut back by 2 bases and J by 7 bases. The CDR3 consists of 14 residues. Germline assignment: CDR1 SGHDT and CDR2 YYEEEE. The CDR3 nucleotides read TGTGCCAGCAGCTTCCAGGGGGCTTTTGAAAAACTGTTTTTT. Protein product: CASSFQGAFEKLFF.

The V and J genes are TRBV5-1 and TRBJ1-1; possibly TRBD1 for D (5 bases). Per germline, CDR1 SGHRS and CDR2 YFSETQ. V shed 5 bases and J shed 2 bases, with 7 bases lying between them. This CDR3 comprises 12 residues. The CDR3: CASRTENTEAFF. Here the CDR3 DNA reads TGCGCCAGCAGGACAGAAAACACTGAAGCTTTCTTT.

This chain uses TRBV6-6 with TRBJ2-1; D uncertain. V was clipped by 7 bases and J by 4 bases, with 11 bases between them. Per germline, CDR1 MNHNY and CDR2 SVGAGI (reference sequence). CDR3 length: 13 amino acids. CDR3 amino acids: CASTSISYNEQFF. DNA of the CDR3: TGTGCCAGCACTTCTATCTCGTACAATGAGCAGTTCTTC.

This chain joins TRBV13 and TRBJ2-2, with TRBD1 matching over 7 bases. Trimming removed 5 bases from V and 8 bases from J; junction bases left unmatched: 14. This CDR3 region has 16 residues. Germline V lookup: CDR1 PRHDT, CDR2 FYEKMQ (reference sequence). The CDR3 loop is CASSRTGQSFRGELFF. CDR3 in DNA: TGTGCCAGCAGCCGAACGGGACAGTCCTTCAGGGGGGAGCTGTTTTTT.

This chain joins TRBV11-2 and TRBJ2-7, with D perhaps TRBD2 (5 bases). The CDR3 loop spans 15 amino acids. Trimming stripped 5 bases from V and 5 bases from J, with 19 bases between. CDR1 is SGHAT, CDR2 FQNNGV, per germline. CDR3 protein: CASSVAGRGTHEQYF. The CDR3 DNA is TGTGCCAGCAGCGTTGCCGGACGGGGAACCCACGAGCAGTACTTC.

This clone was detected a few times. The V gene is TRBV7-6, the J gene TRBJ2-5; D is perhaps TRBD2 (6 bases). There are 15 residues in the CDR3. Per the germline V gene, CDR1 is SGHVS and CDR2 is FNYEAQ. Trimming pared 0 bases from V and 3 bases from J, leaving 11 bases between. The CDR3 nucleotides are TGTGCCAGCAGCTTAGCGCACGGAGGGGAAGAGACCCAGTACTTC. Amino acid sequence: CASSLAHGGEETQYF.

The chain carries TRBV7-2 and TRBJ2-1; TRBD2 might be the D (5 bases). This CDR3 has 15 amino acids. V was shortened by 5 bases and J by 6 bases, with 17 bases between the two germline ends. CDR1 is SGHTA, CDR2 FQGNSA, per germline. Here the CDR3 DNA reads TGTGCCAGCAGCCTTCTGGGCTCGGAGGTCAATGAGCAGTTCTTC. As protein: CASSLLGSEVNEQFF. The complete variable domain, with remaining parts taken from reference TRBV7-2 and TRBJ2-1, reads GAGVSQSPSNKVTEKGKDVELRCDPISGHTALYWYRQSLGQGLEFLIYFQGNSAPDKSGLPSDRFSAERTGGSVSTLTIQRTQQEDSAVYLCASSLLGSEVNEQFFGPGTRLTVL.

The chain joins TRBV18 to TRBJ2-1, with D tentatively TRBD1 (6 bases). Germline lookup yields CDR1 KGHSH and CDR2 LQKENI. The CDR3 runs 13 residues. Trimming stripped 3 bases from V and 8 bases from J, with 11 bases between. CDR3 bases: TGTGCCAGCTCACCCTACAGGGCCGATGAGCAGTTCTTC. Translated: CASSPYRADEQFF.

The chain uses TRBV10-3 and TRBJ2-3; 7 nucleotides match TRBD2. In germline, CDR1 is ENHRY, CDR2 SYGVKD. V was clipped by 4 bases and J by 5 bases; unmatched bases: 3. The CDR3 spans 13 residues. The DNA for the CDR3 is TGTGCCATCAGTGCTTCTAGCGGAGATACGCAGTATTTT. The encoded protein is CAISASSGDTQYF.

In nucleotides, the CDR3 is TGTGCCAGCAGCCGGACTTCGGGGGGTAGCTCCTACGAGCAGTACTTC. It specifies CASSRTSGGSSYEQYF. This chain connects TRBV14 to TRBJ2-7, with TRBD2 matching over 7 bases. The germline V gene encodes CDR1 SGHDN and CDR2 FVKESK. After removal of 4 bases from V and 0 bases from J, the junction contained 9 bases not matched to a gene. The CDR3 spans 16 residues. Using reference TRBV14 and TRBJ2-7 for the parts outside the CDR3, the full variable domain is EAGVTQFPSHSVIEKGQTVTLRCDPISGHDNLYWYRRVMGKEIKFLLHFVKESKQDESGMPNNRFLAERTGGTYSTLKVQPAELEDSGVYFCASSRTSGGSSYEQYFGPGTRLTVT.

DNA for the CDR3: TGTGCCAGCAGCTTCAGACTAGCGGTCAGCACAGATACGCAGTATTTT. It yields the protein CASSFRLAVSTDTQYF. The chain links TRBV9 to TRBJ2-3, with 9 nucleotides matching TRBD2. V lost 4 bases, J lost 0 bases, and 6 bases stayed unmatched. The CDR3 is made up of 16 amino acids. Germline-derived CDR1 and CDR2 are SGDLS and YYNGEE.

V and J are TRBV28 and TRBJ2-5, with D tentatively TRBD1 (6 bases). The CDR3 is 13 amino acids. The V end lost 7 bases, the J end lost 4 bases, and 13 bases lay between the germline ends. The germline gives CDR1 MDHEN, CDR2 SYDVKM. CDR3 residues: CASTWGRGETQYF. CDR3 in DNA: TGTGCCAGCACCTGGGGCAGGGGAGAGACCCAGTACTTC.

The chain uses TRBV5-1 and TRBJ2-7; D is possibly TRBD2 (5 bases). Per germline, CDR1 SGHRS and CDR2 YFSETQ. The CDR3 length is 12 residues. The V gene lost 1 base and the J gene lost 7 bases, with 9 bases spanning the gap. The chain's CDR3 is CASSLLPGEQYF. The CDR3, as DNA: TGCGCCAGCAGCTTGTTACCGGGAGAGCAGTACTTC.

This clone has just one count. The CDR3 DNA reads TGTGCCAGCAGCGTAAACAGGGGGCCCGGGGACATTCAGTACTTC. Protein product: CASSVNRGPGDIQYF. This chain links TRBV7-8 with TRBJ2-4; 9 bases match TRBD1. With 5 bases clipped from V and 8 bases from J, the junction kept 10 bases outside the gene matches. Germline loops: CDR1 SGHVS, CDR2 FQNEAQ. This CDR3 comprises 15 residues.

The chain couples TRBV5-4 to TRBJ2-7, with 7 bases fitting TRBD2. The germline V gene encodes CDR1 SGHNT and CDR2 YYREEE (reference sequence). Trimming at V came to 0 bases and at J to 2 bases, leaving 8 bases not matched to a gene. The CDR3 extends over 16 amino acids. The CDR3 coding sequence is TGTGCCAGCAGCTTGGCCTTGGGGGGAGGGGCCTACGAGCAGTACTTC. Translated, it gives CASSLALGGGAYEQYF.

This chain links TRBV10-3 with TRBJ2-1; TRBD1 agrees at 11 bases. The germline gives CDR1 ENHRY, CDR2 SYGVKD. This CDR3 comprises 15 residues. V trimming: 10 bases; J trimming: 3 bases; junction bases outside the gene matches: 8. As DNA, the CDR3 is TGTGCCACCGCCGGGACAGGGGGGAACTACAATGAGCAGTTCTTC. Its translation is CATAGTGGNYNEQFF.

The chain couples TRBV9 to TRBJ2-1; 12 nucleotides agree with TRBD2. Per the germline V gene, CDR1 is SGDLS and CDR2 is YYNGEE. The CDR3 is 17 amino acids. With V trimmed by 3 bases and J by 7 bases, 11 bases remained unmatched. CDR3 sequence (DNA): TGTGCCAGCAGCGCCCAGGGTGGACTAGCGGGAAAGAATGAGCAGTTCTTC. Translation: CASSAQGGLAGKNEQFF.

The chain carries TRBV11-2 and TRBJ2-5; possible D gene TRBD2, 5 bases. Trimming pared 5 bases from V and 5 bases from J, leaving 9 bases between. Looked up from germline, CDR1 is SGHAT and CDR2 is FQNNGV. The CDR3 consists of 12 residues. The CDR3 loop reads CASSRRGETQYF. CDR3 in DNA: TGTGCCAGCAGCCGAAGAGGGGAGACCCAGTACTTC.

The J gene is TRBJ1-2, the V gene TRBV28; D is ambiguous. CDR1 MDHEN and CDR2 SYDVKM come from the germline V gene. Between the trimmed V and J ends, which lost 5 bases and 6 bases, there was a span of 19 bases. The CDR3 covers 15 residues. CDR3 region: CASSPRTTTYDGYTF. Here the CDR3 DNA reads TGTGCCAGCAGTCCCCGGACTACGACTTACGATGGCTACACCTTC.

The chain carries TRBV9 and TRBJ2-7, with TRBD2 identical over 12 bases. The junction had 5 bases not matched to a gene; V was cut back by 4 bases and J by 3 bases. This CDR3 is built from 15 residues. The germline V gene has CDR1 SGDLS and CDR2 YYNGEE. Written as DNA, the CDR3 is TGTGCCAGCAGCCCCCTAGCGGGAGGGGGCTACGAGCAGTACTTC. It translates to CASSPLAGGGYEQYF.

CDR3 sequence reads: CASSLPPGQGNTEAFF. CDR3 sequence (DNA): TGTGCCAGCAGTCTTCCTCCGGGACAGGGTAACACTGAAGCTTTCTTT. The chain joins TRBV28 to TRBJ1-1; 9 positions agree with TRBD1. With 5 bases clipped from V and 2 bases from J, the junction kept 9 bases outside the gene matches. The CDR3 consists of 16 residues. Germline V gene sequence: CDR1 MDHEN, CDR2 SYDVKM.

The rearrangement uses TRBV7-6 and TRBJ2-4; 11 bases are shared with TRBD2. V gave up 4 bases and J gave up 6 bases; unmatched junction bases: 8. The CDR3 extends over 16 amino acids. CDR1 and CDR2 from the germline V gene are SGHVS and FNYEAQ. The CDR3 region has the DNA TGTGCCAGCAGCTCTGGACTAGCGGGTATGGGAAACATTCAGTACTTC. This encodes CASSSGLAGMGNIQYF.

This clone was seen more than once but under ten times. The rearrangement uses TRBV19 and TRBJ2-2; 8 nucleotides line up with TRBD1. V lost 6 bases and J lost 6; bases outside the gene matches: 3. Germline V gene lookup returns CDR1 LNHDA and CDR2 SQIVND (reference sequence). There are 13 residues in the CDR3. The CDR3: CASSDRGPGELFF. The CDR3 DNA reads TGTGCCAGTAGCGACAGGGGTCCCGGGGAGCTGTTTTTT. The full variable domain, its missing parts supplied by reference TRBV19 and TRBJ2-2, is DGGITQSPKYLFRKEGQNVTLSCEQNLNHDAMYWYRQDPGQGLRLIYYSQIVNDFQKGDIAEGYSVSREKKESFPLTVTSAQKNPTAFYLCASSDRGPGELFFGEGSRLTVL.

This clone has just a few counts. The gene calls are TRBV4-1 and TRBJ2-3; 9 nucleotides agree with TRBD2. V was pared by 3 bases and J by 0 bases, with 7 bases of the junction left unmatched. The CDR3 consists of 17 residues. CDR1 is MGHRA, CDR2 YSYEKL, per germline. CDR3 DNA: TGCGCCAGCAGCCACCCGGGCCTAGCGGGAAGCACAGATACGCAGTATTTT. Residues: CASSHPGLAGSTDTQYF.

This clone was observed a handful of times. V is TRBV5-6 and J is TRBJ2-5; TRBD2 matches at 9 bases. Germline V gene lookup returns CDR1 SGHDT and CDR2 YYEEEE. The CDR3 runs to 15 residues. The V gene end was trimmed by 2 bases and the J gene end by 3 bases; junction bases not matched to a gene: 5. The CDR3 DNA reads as TGTGCCAGCAGCTTCGGTTTAGCGGGAGAAGAGACCCAGTACTTC. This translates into CASSFGLAGEETQYF.